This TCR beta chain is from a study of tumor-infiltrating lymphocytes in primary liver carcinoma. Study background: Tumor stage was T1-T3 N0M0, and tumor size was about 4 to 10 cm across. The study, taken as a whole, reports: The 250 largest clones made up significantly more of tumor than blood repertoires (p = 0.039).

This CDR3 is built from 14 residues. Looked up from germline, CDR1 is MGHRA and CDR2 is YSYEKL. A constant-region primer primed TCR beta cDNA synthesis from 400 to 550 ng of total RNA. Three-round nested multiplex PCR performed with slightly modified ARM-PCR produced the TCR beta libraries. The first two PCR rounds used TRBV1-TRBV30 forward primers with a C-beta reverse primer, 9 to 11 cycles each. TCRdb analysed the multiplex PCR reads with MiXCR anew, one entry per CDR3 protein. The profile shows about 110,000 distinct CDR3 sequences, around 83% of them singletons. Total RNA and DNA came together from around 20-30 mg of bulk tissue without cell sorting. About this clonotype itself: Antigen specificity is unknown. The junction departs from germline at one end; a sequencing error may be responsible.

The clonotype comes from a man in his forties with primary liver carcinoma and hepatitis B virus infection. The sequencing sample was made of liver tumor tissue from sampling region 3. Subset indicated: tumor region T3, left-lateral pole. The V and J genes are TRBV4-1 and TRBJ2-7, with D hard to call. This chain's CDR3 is CTSSQVVYSYEQYF. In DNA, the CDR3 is TGCACCAGCAGTCAAGTGGTCTACTCCTACGAGCAGTACTTC.